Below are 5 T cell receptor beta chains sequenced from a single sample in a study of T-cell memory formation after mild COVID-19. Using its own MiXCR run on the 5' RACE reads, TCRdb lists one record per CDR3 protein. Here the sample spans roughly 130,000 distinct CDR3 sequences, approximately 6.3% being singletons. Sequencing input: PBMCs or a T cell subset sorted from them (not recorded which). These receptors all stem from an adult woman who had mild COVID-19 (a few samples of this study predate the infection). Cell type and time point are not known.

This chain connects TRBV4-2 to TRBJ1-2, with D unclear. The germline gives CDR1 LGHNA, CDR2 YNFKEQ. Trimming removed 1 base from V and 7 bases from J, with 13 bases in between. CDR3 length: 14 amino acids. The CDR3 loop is CASSQAVGASGYTF. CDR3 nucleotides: TGTGCCAGCAGCCAAGCCGTGGGTGCTTCTGGCTACACCTTC.

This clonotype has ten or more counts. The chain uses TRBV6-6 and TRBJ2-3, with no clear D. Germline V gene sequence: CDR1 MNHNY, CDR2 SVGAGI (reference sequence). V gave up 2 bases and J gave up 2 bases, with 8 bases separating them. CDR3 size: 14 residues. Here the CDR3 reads CASSYGRDTDTQYF. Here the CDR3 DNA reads TGTGCCAGCAGTTACGGCAGAGACACAGATACGCAGTATTTT.

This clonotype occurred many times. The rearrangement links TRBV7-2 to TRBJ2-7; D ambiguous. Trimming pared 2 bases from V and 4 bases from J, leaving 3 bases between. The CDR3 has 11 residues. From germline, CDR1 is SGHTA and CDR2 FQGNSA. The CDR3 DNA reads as TGTGCCAGCAGCTTATCGTACGAGCAGTACTTC. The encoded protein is CASSLSYEQYF.

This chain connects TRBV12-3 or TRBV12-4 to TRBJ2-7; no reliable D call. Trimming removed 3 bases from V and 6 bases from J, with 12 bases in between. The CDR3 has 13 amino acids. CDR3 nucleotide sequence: TGTGCCAGCAGTTTCGGGTCTGGTGGCGAGCAGTACTTC. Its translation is CASSFGSGGEQYF.

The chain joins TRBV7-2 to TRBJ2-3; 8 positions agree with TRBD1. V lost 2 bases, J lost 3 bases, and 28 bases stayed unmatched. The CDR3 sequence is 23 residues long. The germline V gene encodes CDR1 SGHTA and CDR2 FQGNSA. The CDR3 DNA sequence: TGTGCCAGCAGCTTATGGTCGGGGACCCCTCGGGGGACAGGAACATTAGGAACAGATACGCAGTATTTT. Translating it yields CASSLWSGTPRGTGTLGTDTQYF.